These 15 T cell receptor beta chains were all obtained from the same sample, sequenced in a study of beta chain features in type 1 diabetes. Expressed TCRB transcripts got sequenced, as all isolated RNA was reverse transcribed. This table comes from immunoSEQ multiplex PCR, and its TCRdb copy is limited to in-frame clones, with some not included. The sample holds about 900,000 clones, 15% to 20% seen once. Sequences were obtained from naive CD4+ T cells from blood. The receptors stem from a woman between 18 and 29 years old in good health.

This clone was found a few times. The V and J genes are TRBV13 and TRBJ1-4; D is unclear. The CDR3 totals 14 residues. Germline V gene lookup returns CDR1 PRHDT and CDR2 FYEKMQ (reference sequence). Deletions cut 3 bases from V and 6 bases from J, with 11 bases between. The CDR3 DNA sequence: TGTGCCAGCAGCTTCCGGGGTCCGTATGAAAAACTGTTTTTT. It codes for CASSFRGPYEKLFF.

The J gene is TRBJ1-1, the V gene TRBV28, with TRBD1 as a possible D gene (5 bases). The CDR3 is 15 amino acids. Trimming took off 5 bases at V and 4 bases at J, with 17 bases between the two ends. Germline CDR1 MDHEN, CDR2 SYDVKM. DNA for the CDR3: TGTGCCAGCAGTCCAGGGCCAGGGATGATCACTGAAGCTTTCTTT. Protein: CASSPGPGMITEAFF.

Notes on this clone: The same CDR3 arises from other DNA sequences in this sample as well. The chain uses TRBV11-2 and TRBJ2-2; D gene ambiguous. CDR1 is SGHAT, CDR2 FQNNGV, per germline. The germline V and J ends were trimmed by 5 bases and 5 bases, with 6 bases remaining between them. The CDR3 length is 12 residues. The CDR3 DNA reads as TGTGCCAGCAGCCTGGGGACCGGGGAGCTGTTTTTT. This codes for CASSLGTGELFF.

This clone was seen only a few times. The V call is TRBV19, the J call TRBJ2-2; D tentatively reads TRBD1 or TRBD2 (5 bases each). The germline V gene encodes CDR1 LNHDA and CDR2 SQIVND (reference sequence). The CDR3 loop spans 12 amino acids. V lost 5 bases to trimming and J lost 10 bases, with 11 bases between them. This chain's CDR3 is CASSPIGAELFF. DNA for the CDR3: TGTGCCAGTAGTCCAATCGGGGCGGAGCTGTTTTTT.

This chain links TRBV11-2 with TRBJ2-1; D gene unclear. There are 15 residues in the CDR3. V lost 5 bases to trimming and J lost 0 bases, with 11 bases between them. Per the germline V gene, CDR1 is SGHAT and CDR2 is FQNNGV. The CDR3 sequence is CASSPTVGSYNEQFF. In DNA, the CDR3 is TGTGCCAGCAGCCCGACGGTGGGCTCCTACAATGAGCAGTTCTTC.

This chain joins TRBV7-9 and TRBJ2-5, with unresolved D. Germline V gene lookup returns CDR1 SEHNR and CDR2 FQNEAQ (reference sequence). V was trimmed by 7 bases and J by 1 base, leaving 16 bases between them. The CDR3 is 15 residues long. The CDR3, as DNA: TGTGCCAGCACCTTTTCAGGCCGCATCCAAGAGACCCAGTACTTC. Residues: CASTFSGRIQETQYF.

A few counts support this clone. CDR3 residues: CASSQEALPGQGTNEQFF. As DNA, the CDR3 is TGTGCCAGCAGCCAGGAAGCTCTCCCGGGACAGGGGACCAATGAGCAGTTCTTC. The chain has TRBV4-2 and TRBJ2-1; 10 bases are a match to TRBD1. CDR1 and CDR2 (germline): LGHNA, YNFKEQ. The CDR3 has 18 amino acids. The V gene end was trimmed by 3 bases and the J gene end by 6 bases; junction bases not matched to a gene: 14.

This clone was detected only a few times. The chain combines TRBV6-1 with TRBJ2-2; no firm D call. The germline CDR1 and CDR2 sequences are MNHNS and SASEGT. The CDR3 totals 14 residues. The ends were cut back, 1 base at V and 9 bases at J, with 12 bases in the middle. As DNA, the CDR3 is TGTGCCAGCAGTGAAGTTTGGGCAGAGAGGGAGCTGTTTTTT. This encodes CASSEVWAERELFF.

The chain employs TRBV5-1 and TRBJ2-3, with 14 bases fitting TRBD2. The CDR3 spans 17 residues. Trimming took 4 bases from V and 0 from J; bases not matched to a gene: 4. Germline-derived CDR1 and CDR2 are SGHRS and YFSETQ. The CDR3 reads CASSKGLAGASTDTQYF. The CDR3 DNA reads as TGCGCCAGCAGCAAGGGACTAGCGGGAGCTAGCACAGATACGCAGTATTTT.

The rearrangement joins TRBV2 to TRBJ2-7; D remains ambiguous. This CDR3 has 9 residues. Germline loops: CDR1 SNHLY, CDR2 FYNNEI. The CDR3 bases are TGTGCCAGCAGTGAAATAGGATCTGTC. Protein product: CASSEIGSV.

This clone was seen more than once but under ten times. The genes are TRBV6-1 and TRBJ1-2; 10 bases are shared with TRBD1. This CDR3 is built from 14 residues. With 6 bases clipped from V and 4 bases from J, the junction kept 5 bases outside the gene matches. Germline V gene data show CDR1 as MNHNS and CDR2 as SASEGT. CDR3 region: CASRRQGAGYGYTF. The CDR3 bases are TGTGCCAGCAGAAGACAGGGGGCAGGCTATGGCTACACCTTC.

The chain links TRBV7-2 to TRBJ2-7, with D hard to call. CDR3 length equals 14 residues. Per germline, CDR1 SGHTA and CDR2 FQGNSA. The V end lost 1 base, the J end lost 7 bases, and 14 bases lay between the germline ends. CDR3 amino acids: CASSLVGVGWEQYF. DNA for the CDR3: TGTGCCAGCAGCTTAGTCGGAGTGGGATGGGAGCAGTACTTC.

The chain combines TRBV18 with TRBJ1-2; D is possibly TRBD1 (5 bases). The CDR3 is 23 residues long. The germline V gene encodes CDR1 KGHSH and CDR2 LQKENI. V lost 2 bases and J 1 base, leaving 35 bases between the germline ends. DNA for the CDR3: TGTGCCAGCTCACCATTCCGGGCTTTCCAGGGCGGCAGCTCCCTAGGAATTAACTATGGCTACACCTTC. Translation: CASSPFRAFQGGSSLGINYGYTF.

This clone has just a few counts. The chain combines TRBV19 with TRBJ2-6; TRBD1 is a possible D gene (5 bases). Trimming took 6 bases from V and 0 from J, leaving 9 bases between them. Per the germline V gene, CDR1 is LNHDA and CDR2 is SQIVND (reference sequence). The CDR3 runs 15 residues. The CDR3 DNA follows: TGTGCCAGTAGGACGACAGACTCTGGGGCCAACGTCCTGACTTTC. Translated, it gives CASRTTDSGANVLTF.

This clone showed up just a few times. The chain uses TRBV7-6 and TRBJ2-1, with D perhaps matching TRBD1 (7 bases). Looked up from germline, CDR1 is SGHVS and CDR2 is FNYEAQ. The length of the CDR3 is 16 residues. Trimming took 5 bases from V and 4 from J, leaving 18 bases between them. The CDR3 sequence: CASSALTGRQYNEQFF. The CDR3 nucleotides are TGTGCCAGCAGCGCCCTGACAGGGAGGCAATACAATGAGCAGTTCTTC.